This TCR beta chain was identified in a study of identical twins. Study-wide findings and caveats: Out-of-frame alpha sequences common to twins exhibited an excess of low generation probability. Insertions ran lower in abundant cord blood beta clonotypes, though not in memory repertoires. Analyses of zero insertions could be partly confounded by invariant MAIT and iNKT cells.

Note on this clonotype: Antigen specificity is unknown.

Through template switching, a universal primer site was introduced, and the cDNA contained unique molecular identifiers. Each CDR3 protein gets one entry after TCRdb re-called the 5' RACE reads with MiXCR. The sample lists under 250,000 distinct CDR3 sequences; around 9.6% were seen once. The CDR3 sequence is 15 residues long. CDR1 and CDR2 (germline): SGHRS, YFSETQ. Trimming cost V 0 bases and J 3 bases, with 7 bases left between them. This clonotype was sampled from a young woman in good health. Specimen: memory (CD45RO+) T cells sorted from blood. The rearrangement uses TRBV5-1 and TRBJ2-6; D is ambiguous. The chain's CDR3 is CASSLGGIGANVLTF. Here the CDR3 DNA reads TGCGCCAGCAGCTTGGGGGGAATTGGGGCCAACGTCCTGACTTTC. The variable domain in full, with the rest retrieved from reference TRBV5-1 and TRBJ2-6, is KAGVTQTPRYLIKTRGQQVTLSCSPISGHRSVSWYQQTPGQGLQFLFEYFSETQRNKGNFPGRFSGRQFSNSRSEMNVSTLELGDSALYLCASSLGGIGANVLTFGAGSRLTVL.